The next 2 T cell receptor beta chains were all read from a single sample in a study of vaccination and CD4 T cells after COVID-19. Treatment in this sample: roughly 11-day PBMC culture with coronavirus spike peptide pools or control peptides (ViraFEST assay). The antigens for these receptors are not known. Researchers used the Oncomine TCR Beta short-read assay to sequence DNA from cultured CD4+ T cells. TCRdb reprocessed the PCR reads via MiXCR and lists one record per CDR3 protein. The repertoire consists of roughly 15,000 distinct CDR3 sequences, with approximately 57% occurring once and the leading ten covering 6.5% to 8%. Sequenced input: CD4+ T cells from blood, cultured in vitro. Receptors were obtained from a human donor who had recovered from COVID-19.

This clonotype came up a few times. The rearrangement links TRBV27 to TRBJ1-2; maybe TRBD1 (5 bases). V lost 5 bases and J lost 3, with 19 bases in between. From germline, CDR1 is MNHEY and CDR2 SMNVEV (reference sequence). This CDR3 spans 16 amino acids. CDR3 nucleotide sequence: TGTGCCAGCAGTGCGTTACCGGGACGGGCCGACTATGGCTACACCTTC. This gives the protein CASSALPGRADYGYTF.

J is TRBJ2-7 and V is TRBV20-1; D is unclear. The length of the CDR3 is 13 residues. Germline V gene data show CDR1 as DFQATT and CDR2 as SNEGSKA (reference sequence). V lost 0 bases, J lost 0 bases, and 6 bases lay in between. The CDR3 reads CSARDASSYEQYF. The CDR3 bases are TGCAGTGCTAGAGACGCTAGCTCCTACGAGCAGTACTTC.